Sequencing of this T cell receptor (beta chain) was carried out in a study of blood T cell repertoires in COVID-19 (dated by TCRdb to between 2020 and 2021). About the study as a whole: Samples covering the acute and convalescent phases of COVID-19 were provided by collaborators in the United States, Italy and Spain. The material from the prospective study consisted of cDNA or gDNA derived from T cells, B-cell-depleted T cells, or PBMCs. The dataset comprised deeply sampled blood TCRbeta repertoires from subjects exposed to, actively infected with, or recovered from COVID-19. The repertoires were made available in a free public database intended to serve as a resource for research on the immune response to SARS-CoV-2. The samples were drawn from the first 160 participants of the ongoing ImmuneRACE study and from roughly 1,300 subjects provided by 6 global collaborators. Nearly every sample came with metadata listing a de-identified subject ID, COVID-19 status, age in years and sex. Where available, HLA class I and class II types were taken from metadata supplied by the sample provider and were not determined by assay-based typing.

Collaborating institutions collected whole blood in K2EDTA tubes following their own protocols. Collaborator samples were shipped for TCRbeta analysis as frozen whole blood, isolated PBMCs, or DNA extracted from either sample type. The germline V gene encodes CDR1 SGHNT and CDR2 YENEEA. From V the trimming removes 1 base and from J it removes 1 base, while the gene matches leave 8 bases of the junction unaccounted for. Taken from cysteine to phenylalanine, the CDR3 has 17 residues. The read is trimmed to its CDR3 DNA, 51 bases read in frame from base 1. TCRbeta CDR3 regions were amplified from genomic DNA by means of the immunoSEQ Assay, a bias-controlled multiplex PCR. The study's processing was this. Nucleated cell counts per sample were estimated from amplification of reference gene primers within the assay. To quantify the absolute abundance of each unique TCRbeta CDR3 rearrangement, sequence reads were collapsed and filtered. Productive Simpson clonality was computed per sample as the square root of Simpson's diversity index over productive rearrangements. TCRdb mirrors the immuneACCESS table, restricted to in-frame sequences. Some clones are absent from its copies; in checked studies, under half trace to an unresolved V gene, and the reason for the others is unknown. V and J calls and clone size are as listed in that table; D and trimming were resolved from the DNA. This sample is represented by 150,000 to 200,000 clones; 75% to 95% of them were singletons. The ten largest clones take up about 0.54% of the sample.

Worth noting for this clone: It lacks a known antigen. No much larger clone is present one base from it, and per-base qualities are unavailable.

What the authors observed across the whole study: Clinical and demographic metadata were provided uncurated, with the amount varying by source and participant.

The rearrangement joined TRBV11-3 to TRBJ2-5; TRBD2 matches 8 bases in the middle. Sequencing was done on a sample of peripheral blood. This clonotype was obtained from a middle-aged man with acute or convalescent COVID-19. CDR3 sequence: CASSLGDSGVGQETQYF. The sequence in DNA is TGTGCCAGCAGCTTAGGAGATAGCGGGGTCGGCCAAGAGACCCAGTACTTC.